This T cell receptor beta chain was observed in a study of TIL therapy for anti-PD-1-resistant metastatic lung cancer. On the study more broadly: Tumors had a median PD-L1 proportion score of around 6.4%.

Sequencing used immunoSEQ v3. The table came from immunoSEQ multiplex PCR; TCRdb's copy has only in-frame clones and leaves some out. The top ten hold about 2.7% of the sample, which has roughly 57,000 clones, roughly 77% seen once. This CDR3 is 15 amino acids long. CDR1 MNHEY and CDR2 SMNVEV come from the germline V gene (reference sequence). Trimming stripped 6 bases from V and 0 bases from J, with 9 bases between. This sample's time point: pre-treatment sample, taken before nivolumab and TIL therapy. The sample in question was blood, obtained at baseline. The sequence came from a person between 25 and 80 years old with non-small cell lung cancer. J is TRBJ2-6 and V is TRBV27; D unclear. CDR3 loop: CASRSYSSGANVLTF. CDR3 nucleotides: TGTGCCAGCAGAAGCTATAGCTCTGGGGCCAACGTCCTGACTTTC. Looking up the rest from reference TRBV27 and TRBJ2-6 gives the full variable domain: EAQVTQNPRYLITVTGKKLTVTCSQNMNHEYMSWYRQDPGLGLRQIYYSMNVEVTDKGDVPEGYKVSRKEKRNFPLILESPSPNQTSLYFCASRSYSSGANVLTFGAGSRLTVL.